One and the same sample provided the 8 T cell receptor beta chains below, sequenced in a study of blood T cell repertoires in COVID-19 (dated by TCRdb to the early 2020s). Library preparation used the immunoSEQ multiplex PCR assay. The table was pulled from immuneACCESS by TCRdb, which kept in-frame rearrangements only. Such tables lose some clones; where checked, under half of the loss comes from unresolved V genes, and the rest has no known cause. In this sample the table shows under 40,000 clones, 80% to 95% of which occur a single time. Clones ranked in the top ten supply approximately 0.94% of the sample. The sample comprised peripheral blood. The receptor set was obtained from a male donor with active COVID-19.

The chain carries TRBV7-6 and TRBJ1-1, with 7 bases lining up with TRBD1. V trimming: 1 base; J trimming: 2 bases; junction bases outside the gene matches: 7. In germline, CDR1 is SGHVS, CDR2 FNYEAQ. CDR3 length equals 16 residues. The CDR3 region has the DNA TGTGCCAGCAGCTTAGGATTGGACAGGTTTAACACTGAAGCTTTCTTT. Residues: CASSLGLDRFNTEAFF.

The V and J genes are TRBV15 and TRBJ1-5; D perhaps matches TRBD1 (5 bases). The CDR3 sequence is 14 residues long. CDR1 and CDR2 (germline): LNHNV, YYDKDF (reference sequence). The V and J ends lost 0 bases and 6 bases respectively, with 9 bases between them. CDR3 loop: CATSRDRVVQPQHF. Here the CDR3 DNA reads TGTGCCACCAGCAGAGACAGGGTGGTTCAGCCCCAGCATTTT. Full variable domain (rest looked up from reference TRBV15 and TRBJ1-5): DAMVIQNPRYQVTQFGKPVTLSCSQTLNHNVMYWYQQKSSQAPKLLFHYYDKDFNNEADTPDNFQSRRPNTSFCFLDIRSPGLGDTAMYLCATSRDRVVQPQHFGDGTRLSIL.

This clone showed up just once. The rearrangement joins TRBV3-1 (or the pseudogene TRBV3-2) to TRBJ2-1; the match to TRBD1 covers 8 bases. Germline CDR1 and CDR2: LGHDT and YNNKEL (reference sequence). The ends lost 3 bases at V and 13 bases at J; junction bases unmatched: 2. The CDR3 totals 11 residues. CDR3 nucleotide sequence: TGTGCCAGCAGCCACGACAGGGGTCAGTTCTTC. Translating gives CASSHDRGQFF.

J is TRBJ1-1 and V is TRBV13, with D perhaps matching TRBD1 (5 bases). The length of the CDR3 is 15 residues. Trimming pared 1 base from V and 3 bases from J, leaving 12 bases between. Per the germline V gene, CDR1 is PRHDT and CDR2 is FYEKMQ (reference sequence). The CDR3 here is CASSLARGRDTEAFF. Written as DNA, the CDR3 is TGTGCCAGCAGCTTAGCGCGGGGGAGGGACACTGAAGCTTTCTTT.

The chain is built from TRBV21-1 and TRBJ1-2; the tabulated D call, TRBD1, remains unverified against the DNA. TRBV21-1 is assigned pseudogene status. This CDR3 is 17 amino acids long. The CDR3 loop reads CASSKVGAGQSNYGYTF. Written as DNA, the CDR3 is TGTGCCAGCAGCAAAGTTGGGGCTGGGCAGTCTAACTATGGCTACACCTTC.

V usage is TRBV6-5 and J usage is TRBJ1-1, with TRBD1 as a possible D gene (5 bases). Trimming took 6 bases from V and 4 from J, leaving 12 bases between them. The CDR3 is 13 amino acids. From germline, CDR1 is MNHEY and CDR2 SVGAGI. CDR3 protein: CASRSRGGTEAFF. The CDR3, as DNA: TGTGCCAGCAGGTCCCGGGGGGGCACTGAAGCTTTCTTT.

This clone was found a few times. This chain connects TRBV4-1 to TRBJ2-1; D is uncertain. Germline CDR1 reads MGHRA; CDR2 reads YSYEKL. The V end was cut by 0 bases, the J end by 7 bases, with 10 bases between. The CDR3 spans 14 residues. The DNA of the CDR3 is TGCGCCAGCAGCCAAGAGCCTTCCGGGAATGAGCAGTTCTTC. Residues: CASSQEPSGNEQFF.

The chain carries TRBV5-5 and TRBJ2-3, with D possibly TRBD2 on 6 matching bases. Germline V gene lookup returns CDR1 SGHKS and CDR2 YYEKEE (reference sequence). The CDR3 is made up of 16 amino acids. Trimming took off 5 bases at V and 2 bases at J, with 18 bases between the two ends. The DNA for the CDR3 is TGTGCCAGCAGGGGAGAGCCCGGGGGTTTCACAGATACGCAGTATTTT. Residues: CASRGEPGGFTDTQYF.